The clone carrying this TCR beta chain has a handful of counts. Its antigen is unidentified. The sample contains more than one DNA sequence encoding this CDR3. Here immunoSEQ multiplex PCR was the method, and the copy in TCRdb shows in-frame clones only, minus some. The sample contains 2 million to 2.5 million clones, almost 96% of which appear only once. The source of the sample is a study of shared clonotypes between healthy human individuals. Across the whole study: Each donor contributed plates that comprised three CD4 naive, three CD4 memory, two CD8 naive and one CD8 memory.

CDR3 length equals 14 residues. Germline CDR1 reads SEHNR; CDR2 reads FQNEAQ (reference sequence). V lost 1 base, J lost 8 bases, and 2 bases stayed unmatched. General observations from the study: Naive subsets typically showed greater estimated richness than memory subsets. Among donors, sharing of clonotypes was expected to be affected by sequencing depth.

This receptor was obtained from a man between 18 and 35 years old in good health. Input material: naive CD4+ T cells sorted from blood. The subset denotes: CD45RA+ positively selected. This chain connects TRBV7-9 to TRBJ1-6; 7 nucleotides align to TRBD1. The CDR3: CASSLGQGHSPLHF. CDR3 DNA sequence: TGTGCCAGCAGCTTAGGACAGGGTCATTCACCCCTCCACTTT.